This T cell receptor (beta chain) came from a study of blood T cell repertoires in COVID-19. Across the study: From T cells, B-cell-depleted T cells, or PBMCs came the material, which was cDNA or gDNA.

Across about two dozen US areas, participants ranged in age from about 18 to 100 years. Clinical history reported by participants formed the basis on which cohorts were assigned. The germline gives CDR1 SGDLS, CDR2 YYNGEE. Trimming stripped 4 bases from V and 2 bases from J, with 10 bases between. The CDR3 covers 13 residues. Methods used by the authors: Reference gene primer amplification yielded estimated nucleated cell counts. This table comes from immunoSEQ multiplex PCR, and its TCRdb copy is limited to in-frame clones, with some not included. Clone size and V and J calls were adopted from that table, with D and trimming inferred from the DNA. This sample has hundreds of thousands of clones; more than 70% occur once, and the top ten carry about 1.4%.

The gene calls are TRBV9 and TRBJ2-7; D may be TRBD1 (6 bases). The clonotype originates from a woman under 30 who had been exposed to COVID-19. The sequencing input was PBMCs or T cells enriched from blood (not recorded which). DNA for the CDR3: TGTGCCAGCAGCCAGGGGCCGACCTACGAGCAGTACTTC. It yields the protein CASSQGPTYEQYF.